Below, 14 T cell receptor beta chains from the same sample are listed, as sequenced in a study of T-cell reconstitution after alpha-beta-depleted transplantation in children. A TCRbeta library incorporating unique molecular identifiers was prepared. One entry per CDR3 protein results from TCRdb running MiXCR on the PCR reads. The table has 500,000 to 750,000 distinct CDR3 sequences, approximately 12% seen once. The sequences come from PBMCs, mostly from graft donor cells, collected 360 days after TCRalphabeta/CD19-depleted stem cell transplant. These receptors were obtained from a male patient younger than 18 who had a stem cell transplant for acute myeloid leukemia, so the T cells may come from the graft donor.

This clonotype was observed a few times. V and J are TRBV28 and TRBJ1-5, with D uncertain. Trimming removed 5 bases at V and 6 bases at J, with 8 bases between. The CDR3 runs to 12 residues. Germline V lookup: CDR1 MDHEN, CDR2 SYDVKM. In DNA, the CDR3 is TGTGCCAGCAGTCCTCTAGGTCAGCCCCAGCATTTT. This sequence encodes CASSPLGQPQHF.

The rearrangement uses TRBV7-3 and TRBJ2-2; TRBD2 aligns across 7 bases. V shed 3 bases and J 5 bases; nucleotides not matched to a gene: 6. The CDR3 consists of 15 residues. Germline lookup yields CDR1 SGHTA and CDR2 FQGTGA. CDR3 nucleotide sequence: TGTGCCAGCAGCTTGGGCGGGAGTTGGACCGGGGAGCTGTTTTTT. Protein: CASSLGGSWTGELFF.

This clonotype has at least ten counts. The rearrangement uses TRBV29-1 and TRBJ2-3; no firm D call. The CDR3 has 12 amino acids. The V gene's germline CDR1 is SQVTM and CDR2 ANQGSEA. Trimming removed 1 base at V and 1 base at J, with 3 bases between. CDR3 DNA sequence: TGCAGCGTTGAAGCGGGCACAGATACGCAGTATTTT. Its protein is CSVEAGTDTQYF.

There are many counts of this clonotype. This chain joins TRBV21-1 and TRBJ2-2; the table's D call TRBD2 went unverified against the DNA. TRBV21-1 is a known pseudogene. This CDR3 is 15 amino acids long. The CDR3 DNA follows: TGTGCCAGCTTCGGCGGGGGGAGAGGCACCGGGGAGCTGTTTTTT. Translation: CASFGGGRGTGELFF.

This clonotype was picked up a small number of times. The rearrangement joins TRBV7-9 to TRBJ2-7; D remains ambiguous. Trimming shortened V by 4 bases and J by 5 bases, and 18 bases separated the two germline ends. This CDR3 has 15 residues. The germline CDR1 and CDR2 sequences are SEHNR and FQNEAQ (reference sequence). CDR3 coding DNA: TGTGCCAGCAGCTCATCGGGCCTAATAATGAACGAGCAGTACTTC. It yields the protein CASSSSGLIMNEQYF. Together with reference TRBV7-9 and TRBJ2-7, the CDR3 gives the full variable domain: DTGVSQNPRHKITKRGQNVTFRCDPISEHNRLYWYRQTLGQGPEFLTYFQNEAQLEKSRLLSDRFSAERPKGSFSTLEIQRTEQGDSAMYLCASSSSGLIMNEQYFGPGTRLTVT.

This clonotype was recorded a few times. V is TRBV30 and J is TRBJ1-4; weak D call: TRBD1 (6 bases). This CDR3 has 14 residues. Germline CDR1 GTSNPN, CDR2 SVGIG (reference sequence). V was clipped by 0 bases and J by 14 bases, with 19 bases between them. CDR3 coding DNA: TGTGCCTGGAGTGTACTGACTCCCCGTCAGGGGCTGTTTTTT. Its protein is CAWSVLTPRQGLFF.

This chain uses TRBV18 with TRBJ2-7; the D is unclear. Germline CDR1 reads KGHSH; CDR2 reads LQKENI. The V end lost 2 bases, the J end lost 5 bases, and 7 bases lay between the germline ends. The CDR3 loop spans 12 amino acids. The CDR3 loop reads CASSPGKHEQYF. The CDR3 DNA reads TGTGCCAGCTCACCAGGGAAACACGAGCAGTACTTC.

V usage is TRBV7-2 and J usage is TRBJ2-3; D unresolved. V was shortened by 1 base and J by 4 bases, with 9 bases between the two germline ends. Germline CDR1 reads SGHTA; CDR2 reads FQGNSA. The CDR3 extends over 14 amino acids. CDR3 residues: CASSLVSPADTQYF. The CDR3 nucleotides read TGTGCCAGCAGCTTAGTTAGTCCAGCAGATACGCAGTATTTT.

The chain uses TRBV6-2 or TRBV6-3 and TRBJ2-5; the D gene is possibly TRBD2 (5 bases). Germline-derived CDR1 and CDR2 are MNHEY and SVGEGT. This CDR3 is 14 amino acids long. The V gene lost 0 bases and the J gene lost 2 bases, with 7 bases spanning the gap. CDR3 coding DNA: TGTGCCAGCAGTTACTCTCCGGGGCAAGAGACCCAGTACTTC. Amino acid sequence: CASSYSPGQETQYF.

The V and J genes are TRBV15 and TRBJ2-7, with TRBD1 identical over 7 bases. V was clipped by 1 base and J by 7 bases; unmatched bases: 7. The CDR3 spans 14 residues. Per the germline V gene, CDR1 is LNHNV and CDR2 is YYDKDF (reference sequence). CDR3 nucleotides: TGTGCCACCAGCAGAGGGGGGACAGAGGGGGAGCAGTACTTC. Translated: CATSRGGTEGEQYF.

This clonotype was counted ten times or more. The chain couples TRBV11-2 to TRBJ2-1; possible D gene TRBD1, 6 bases. The V gene lost 5 bases and the J gene lost 5 bases, with 13 bases spanning the gap. This CDR3 has 14 amino acids. Per the germline V gene, CDR1 is SGHAT and CDR2 is FQNNGV. The CDR3 region has the DNA TGTGCCAGCAGCCAGCGGACAGCCCACAATGAGCAGTTCTTC. Protein product: CASSQRTAHNEQFF.

This chain uses TRBV29-1 with TRBJ2-3; 14 positions agree with TRBD2. The germline V gene encodes CDR1 SQVTM and CDR2 ANQGSEA. The V gene end was trimmed by 3 bases and the J gene end by 0 bases; junction bases not matched to a gene: 5. CDR3 length: 17 residues. DNA for the CDR3: TGCAGCGTTGAGGGACTAGCGGGAGACGTCAGCACAGATACGCAGTATTTT. Translated, it gives CSVEGLAGDVSTDTQYF.

This chain links TRBV20-1 with TRBJ2-5; D call uncertain. Germline CDR1 is DFQATT and CDR2 is SNEGSKA (reference sequence). V lost 6 bases and J lost 9, with 11 bases in between. The CDR3 is 10 residues long. CDR3 bases: TGCAGTGCAGGAGCCGTGGCCCAGTACTTC. This codes for CSAGAVAQYF.

The chain recombines TRBV29-1 with TRBJ2-5; 9 bases are a match to TRBD1. The CDR3 spans 16 residues. CDR1 and CDR2 (germline): SQVTM, ANQGSEA. Trimming removed 3 bases from V and 4 bases from J; junction bases left unmatched: 12. CDR3 sequence (DNA): TGCAGCGTTGAGAAGGGACAGGGTGTTCTCCGAGAGACCCAGTACTTC. Its protein product is CSVEKGQGVLRETQYF.